This entry lists 4 T cell receptor beta chains sequenced from one sample in a study of blood T cell repertoires in COVID-19. Clones were read by immunoSEQ multiplex PCR, and TCRdb kept only the in-frame ones, dropping some. The sample shows 150,000 to 200,000 clones, 82% of them seen only once. Sequencing was carried out using peripheral blood. These receptors were obtained from a woman in her sixties with COVID-19, enrolled during active disease.

The chain is built from TRBV24-1 and TRBJ1-2; D might be TRBD1 (6 bases). V lost 4 bases and J 0 bases, leaving 11 bases between the germline ends. This CDR3 contains 15 residues. Germline V gene data show CDR1 as KGHDR and CDR2 as SFDVKD. CDR3: CATSETGSTNYGYTF. CDR3 sequence (DNA): TGTGCCACCAGTGAGACAGGCTCAACTAACTATGGCTACACCTTC.

The V and J genes are TRBV3-1 (or the pseudogene TRBV3-2) and TRBJ2-1, with 7 bases fitting TRBD2. There are 15 residues in the CDR3. Germline trimming cut 3 bases from V and 5 bases from J; bases unmatched to any gene: 7. Germline lookup yields CDR1 LGHDT and CDR2 YNNKEL (reference sequence). CDR3 in DNA: TGTGCCAGCAGCCATGATCTAGCGGAACACAATGAGCAGTTCTTC. Amino acid sequence: CASSHDLAEHNEQFF.

V usage is TRBV18 and J usage is TRBJ1-2; TRBD1 aligns across 10 bases. The CDR3 totals 15 residues. V was clipped by 3 bases and J by 4 bases; unmatched bases: 5. Germline loops: CDR1 KGHSH, CDR2 LQKENI. The CDR3, as DNA: TGTGCCAGCTCACCCCCGGGACAGGGGCGCTATGGCTACACCTTC. Its translation is CASSPPGQGRYGYTF.

This clone was counted a single time. The V and J genes are TRBV19 and TRBJ2-3, with 9 bases identical to TRBD1. CDR1 and CDR2 (germline): LNHDA, SQIVND (reference sequence). The V segment lost 6 bases and the J segment 5 bases; nucleotides outside the gene matches: 3. This CDR3 is 13 amino acids long. As DNA, the CDR3 is TGTGCCAGTAGGATGGGACAGGGAGATACGCAGTATTTT. This translates into CASRMGQGDTQYF. Based on the CDR3 plus reference TRBV19 and TRBJ2-3, the full variable domain is DGGITQSPKYLFRKEGQNVTLSCEQNLNHDAMYWYRQDPGQGLRLIYYSQIVNDFQKGDIAEGYSVSREKKESFPLTVTSAQKNPTAFYLCASRMGQGDTQYFGPGTRLTVL.